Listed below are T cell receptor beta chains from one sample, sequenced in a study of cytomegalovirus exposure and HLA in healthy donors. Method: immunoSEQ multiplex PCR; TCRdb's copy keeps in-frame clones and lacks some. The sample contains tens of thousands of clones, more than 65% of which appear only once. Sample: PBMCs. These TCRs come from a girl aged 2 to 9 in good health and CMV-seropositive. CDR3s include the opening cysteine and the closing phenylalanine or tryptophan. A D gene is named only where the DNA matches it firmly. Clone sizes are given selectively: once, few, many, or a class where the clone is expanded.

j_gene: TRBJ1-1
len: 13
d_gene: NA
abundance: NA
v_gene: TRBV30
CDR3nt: TGTGCCTGGAGTGTATATTTGAACACTGAAGCTTTCTTT
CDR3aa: CAWSVYLNTEAFF

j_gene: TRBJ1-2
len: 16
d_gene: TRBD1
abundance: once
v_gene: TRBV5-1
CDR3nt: TGCGCCAGCAGCTTATGGACAGGGTGGTGGGTTTACGGCTACACCTTC
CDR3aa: CASSLWTGWWVYGYTF

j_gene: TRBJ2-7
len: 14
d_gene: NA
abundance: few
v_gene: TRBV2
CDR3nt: TGTGCCAGCAGTGACAGGGTGGCCCTCTACGAGCAGTACTTC
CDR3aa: CASSDRVALYEQYF

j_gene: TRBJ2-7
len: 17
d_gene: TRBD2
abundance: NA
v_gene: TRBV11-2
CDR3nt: TGTGCCAGCAGCTCGGGCGGTTGGGGACTAGCGGCCTACGAGCAGTACTTC
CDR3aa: CASSSGGWGLAAYEQYF

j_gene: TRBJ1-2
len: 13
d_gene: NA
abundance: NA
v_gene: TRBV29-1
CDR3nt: TGCAGCGCTCTGGGACGGGGGAACTATGGCTACACCTTC
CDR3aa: CSALGRGNYGYTF

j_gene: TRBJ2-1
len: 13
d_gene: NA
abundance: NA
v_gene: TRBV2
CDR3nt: TGTGCCAGCACCCCATCCCGTGCCGGTGAGCAGTTCTTC
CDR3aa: CASTPSRAGEQFF

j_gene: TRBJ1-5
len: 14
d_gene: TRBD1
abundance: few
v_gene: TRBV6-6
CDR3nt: TGTGCCAGCAGGAATGGACAGGGTAATCAGCCCCAGCATTTT
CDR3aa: CASRNGQGNQPQHF

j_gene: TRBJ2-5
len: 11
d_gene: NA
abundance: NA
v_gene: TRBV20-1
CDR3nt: TGCAGTGCTAGCTTTCAAGAGACCCAGTACTTC
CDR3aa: CSASFQETQYF

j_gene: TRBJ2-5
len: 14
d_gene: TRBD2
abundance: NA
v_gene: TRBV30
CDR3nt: TGTGCCTGCACCGTAGCGGGAGGAGTAGAGACCCAGTACTTC
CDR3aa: CACTVAGGVETQYF

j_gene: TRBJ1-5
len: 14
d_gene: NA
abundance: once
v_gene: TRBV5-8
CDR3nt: TGTGCCAGCAGCGACACTCTGAAATCCCAGCCCCAGCATTTT
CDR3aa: CASSDTLKSQPQHF

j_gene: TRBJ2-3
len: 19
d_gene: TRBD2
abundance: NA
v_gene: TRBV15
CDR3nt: TGTGCCACCAGCACAGCACGGCGGGCTAGCGGGGCTCGCACAGATACGCAGTATTTT
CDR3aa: CATSTARRASGARTDTQYF

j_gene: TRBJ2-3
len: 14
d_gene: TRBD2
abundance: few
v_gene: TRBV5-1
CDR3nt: TGCGCCAGCAGCTCCGGGACTAGCGGGAGCACGCAGTATTTT
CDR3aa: CASSSGTSGSTQYF

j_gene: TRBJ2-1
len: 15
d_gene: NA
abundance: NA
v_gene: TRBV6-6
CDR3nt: TGTGCCAGCAGAGCGGTCCTCCCTCCCCCTTTTGAGCAGTTCTTC
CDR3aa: CASRAVLPPPFEQFF

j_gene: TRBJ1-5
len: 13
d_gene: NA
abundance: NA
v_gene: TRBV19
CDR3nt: TGTGCCGGCGCTCGAGGTTACGATCAGCCCCAGCATTTT
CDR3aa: CAGARGYDQPQHF

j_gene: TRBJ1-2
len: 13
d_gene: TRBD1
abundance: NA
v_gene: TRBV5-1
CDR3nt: TGCGCCAGCAGCTCGGGGACAGTCTATGGCTACACCTTC
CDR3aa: CASSSGTVYGYTF

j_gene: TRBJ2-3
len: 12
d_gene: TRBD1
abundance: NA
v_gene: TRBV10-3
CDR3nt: TGTGCCATCAGGCAGGGGGCAGATACGCAGTATTTT
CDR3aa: CAIRQGADTQYF

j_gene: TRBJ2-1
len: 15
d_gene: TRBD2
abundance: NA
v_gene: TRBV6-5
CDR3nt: TGTGCCAGCAGTTACGCTAGCGGGAAGAAGAATGAGCAGTTCTTC
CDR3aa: CASSYASGKKNEQFF

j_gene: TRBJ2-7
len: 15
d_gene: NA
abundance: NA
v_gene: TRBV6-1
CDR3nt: TGTGCCAGCAGTGAAGTCGAGACTAGGGCCTACGAGCAGTACTTC
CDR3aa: CASSEVETRAYEQYF

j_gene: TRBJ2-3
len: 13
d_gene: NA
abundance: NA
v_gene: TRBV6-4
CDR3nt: TGTGCCAGCAGTGACCCAGGTTTGGATACGCAGTATTTT
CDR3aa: CASSDPGLDTQYF

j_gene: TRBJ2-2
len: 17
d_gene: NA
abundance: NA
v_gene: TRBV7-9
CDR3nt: TGTGCCAGCAGCTTAGGTGTAGCGCGACTTCAAACCGGGGAGCTGTTTTTT
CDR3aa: CASSLGVARLQTGELFF

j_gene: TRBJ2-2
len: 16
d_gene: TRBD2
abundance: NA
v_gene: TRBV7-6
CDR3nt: TGTGCCAGCAGCTTTGGGACTAGCGTGTACACCGGGGAGCTGTTTTTT
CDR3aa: CASSFGTSVYTGELFF

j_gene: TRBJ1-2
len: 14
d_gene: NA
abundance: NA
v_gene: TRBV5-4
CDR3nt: TGTGCCAGCAGTTCTACTGCGGAACCCTATGGCTACACCTTC
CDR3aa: CASSSTAEPYGYTF

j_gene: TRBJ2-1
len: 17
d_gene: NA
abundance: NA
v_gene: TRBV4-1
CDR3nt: TGCGCCAGCAGCCAATCACTACCCAAAGAGGTCGGCAATGAGCAGTTCTTC
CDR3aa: CASSQSLPKEVGNEQFF

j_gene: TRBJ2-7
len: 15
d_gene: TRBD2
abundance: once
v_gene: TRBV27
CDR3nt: TGTGCCAGCAGTCTAGCGGGACTAGTCTTCAACGAGCAGTACTTC
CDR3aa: CASSLAGLVFNEQYF

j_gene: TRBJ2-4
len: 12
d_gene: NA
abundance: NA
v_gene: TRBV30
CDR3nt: TGTGCCTGGAGTTTTCAACTCAACATTCAGTACTTC
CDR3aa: CAWSFQLNIQYF

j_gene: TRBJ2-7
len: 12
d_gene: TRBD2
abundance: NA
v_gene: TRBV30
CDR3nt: TGTGCCTGGCGAGCGGGAGGCTACGAGCAGTACTTC
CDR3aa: CAWRAGGYEQYF

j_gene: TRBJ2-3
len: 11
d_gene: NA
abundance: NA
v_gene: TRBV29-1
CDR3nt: TGCAGCGTTCAGGTGACAGATACGCAGTATTTT
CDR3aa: CSVQVTDTQYF

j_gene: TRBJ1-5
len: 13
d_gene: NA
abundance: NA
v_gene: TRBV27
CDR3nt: TGTGCCAGCAGTTTCGGGGGCAATCAGCCCCAGCATTTT
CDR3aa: CASSFGGNQPQHF

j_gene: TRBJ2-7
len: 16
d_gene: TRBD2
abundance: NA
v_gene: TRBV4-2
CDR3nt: TGTGCCAGCAGCCAAGAGTTCGGGGACTACTCCTACGAGCAGTACTTC
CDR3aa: CASSQEFGDYSYEQYF

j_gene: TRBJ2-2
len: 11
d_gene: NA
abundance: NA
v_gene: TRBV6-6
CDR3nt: TGTGCCAGCAGGTTCGCCGGGGAGCTGTTTTTT
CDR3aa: CASRFAGELFF

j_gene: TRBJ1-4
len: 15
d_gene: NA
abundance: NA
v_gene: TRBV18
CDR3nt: TGTGCCAGCTCACTTTACAGTGCAACTAATGAAAAACTGTTTTTT
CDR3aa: CASSLYSATNEKLFF

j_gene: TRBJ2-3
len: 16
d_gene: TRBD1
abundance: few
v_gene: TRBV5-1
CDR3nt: TGCGCCAGCAGAACTGGGACAGGGGAAGGAACAGATACGCAGTATTTT
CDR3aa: CASRTGTGEGTDTQYF

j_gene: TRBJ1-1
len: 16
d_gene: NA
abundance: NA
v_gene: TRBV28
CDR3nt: TGTGCCAGCAGTAGTGGAGGAGGGTCCTCGAACACTGAAGCTTTCTTT
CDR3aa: CASSSGGGSSNTEAFF

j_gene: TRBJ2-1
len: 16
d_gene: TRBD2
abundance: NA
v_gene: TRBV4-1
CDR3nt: TGCGCCAGCAGCCAAGATCACCAAGTAGCGGGCAGAGAGCAGTTCTTC
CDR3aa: CASSQDHQVAGREQFF

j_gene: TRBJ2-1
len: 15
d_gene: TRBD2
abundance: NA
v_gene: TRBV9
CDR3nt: TGTGCCAGCAGCCCGGGACTAGCGGGCTACAATGAGCAGTTCTTC
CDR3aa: CASSPGLAGYNEQFF

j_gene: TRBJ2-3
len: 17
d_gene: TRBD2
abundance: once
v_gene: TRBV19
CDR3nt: TGTGCCAGTAGGGGACTAGCGCTACTCTCGGGCACAGATACGCAGTATTTT
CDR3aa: CASRGLALLSGTDTQYF

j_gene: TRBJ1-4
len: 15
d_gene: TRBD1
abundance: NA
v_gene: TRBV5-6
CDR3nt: TGTGCCAGCAGCTTCAAGGCGACAGGGGTTGAAAAACTGTTTTTT
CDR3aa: CASSFKATGVEKLFF